The 18 T cell receptor beta chains in this list originate from one sample, sequenced in a study of identical twins. MiXCR, applied by TCRdb to the 5' RACE reads, yields one record per CDR3 protein. Of some 190,000 distinct CDR3 sequences detected, about a sixth appear once; the ten largest clones hold over 35%. These data were also filed under a second study, of T cells expressing NK-cell markers.

The sequenced sample was CD8+ T cells sorted from blood. Source of these receptors: a woman aged 18-35 years in good health.

This clonotype is medium-sized within its sample. V is TRBV9 and J is TRBJ2-7, with a tentative D call TRBD2 (5 bases). The length of the CDR3 is 15 residues. The V end was cut by 4 bases, the J end by 2 bases, with 16 bases between. Germline values: CDR1 SGDLS, CDR2 YYNGEE. The CDR3 sequence is CASSPEGGPAYEQYF. Here the CDR3 DNA reads TGTGCCAGCAGCCCAGAAGGAGGTCCTGCCTACGAGCAGTACTTC.

The gene calls are TRBV10-2 and TRBJ2-1, with D possibly matching TRBD2 (6 bases). Between the trimmed V and J ends, which lost 4 bases and 3 bases, there was a span of 13 bases. CDR1 WSHSY and CDR2 SAAADI come from the germline V gene. This CDR3 region has 15 residues. The CDR3 region is CASSAGLGDYNEQFF. The CDR3 bases are TGCGCCAGCAGTGCGGGACTGGGGGACTACAATGAGCAGTTCTTC.

This chain uses TRBV13 with TRBJ2-7, with D unclear. The CDR3 is made up of 12 amino acids. Germline V gives CDR1 PRHDT, CDR2 FYEKMQ (reference sequence). V was cut by 5 bases and J by 6 bases, with 11 bases left in between. CDR3 amino acids: CASSLASGEQYF. In DNA, the CDR3 is TGTGCCAGCAGCCTCGCTTCCGGCGAGCAGTACTTC.

The gene calls are TRBV9 and TRBJ1-3; maybe TRBD1 (5 bases). V was pared by 3 bases and J by 4 bases, with 14 bases between. The CDR3 has 15 residues. Germline V gives CDR1 SGDLS, CDR2 YYNGEE. The CDR3 region has the DNA TGTGCCAGCAGCGCTGCCGGGGCCGTCGGAAACACCATATATTTT. Its translation is CASSAAGAVGNTIYF. Full variable domain (rest looked up from reference TRBV9 and TRBJ1-3): DSGVTQTPKHLITATGQRVTLRCSPRSGDLSVYWYQQSLDQGLQFLIQYYNGEERAKGNILERFSAQQFPDLHSELNLSSLELGDSALYFCASSAAGAVGNTIYFGEGSWLTVV.

The sample holds a few counts of this clonotype. The chain has TRBV6-1 and TRBJ2-3, with 8 positions matching TRBD2. Germline V gene sequence: CDR1 MNHNS, CDR2 SASEGT. The CDR3 loop spans 14 amino acids. V shed 6 bases and J 3 bases; nucleotides not matched to a gene: 5. DNA of the CDR3: TGTGCCAGCAGCTCCGGGGGGGGGACAGATACGCAGTATTTT. It codes for CASSSGGGTDTQYF.

This chain uses TRBV29-1 with TRBJ2-3, with a possible D match to TRBD1 (6 bases). The V end lost 0 bases, the J end lost 5 bases, and 15 bases lay between the germline ends. CDR1 SQVTM and CDR2 ANQGSEA come from the germline V gene. This CDR3 comprises 15 residues. The CDR3 DNA sequence: TGCAGCGTTGAAGAGGGGGCAGGGTGGGTAGATACGCAGTATTTT. It translates to CSVEEGAGWVDTQYF.

This rearrangement joins TRBV27 to TRBJ2-5, with D uncertain. This CDR3 comprises 13 residues. Deletions cut 3 bases from V and 5 bases from J, with 10 bases between. CDR1 is MNHEY and CDR2 is SMNVEV in the germline V gene (reference sequence). The chain's CDR3 is CASSFKDGETQYF. The DNA for the CDR3 is TGTGCCAGCAGTTTCAAGGATGGGGAGACCCAGTACTTC.

V gene TRBV6-2 or TRBV6-3 combines with J gene TRBJ1-2; perhaps TRBD1 as D (6 bases). The germline gives CDR1 MNHEY, CDR2 SVGEGT. CDR3 length equals 14 residues. Trimming removed 2 bases at V and 4 bases at J, with 11 bases between. The CDR3 is CASSYGQILYGYTF. The CDR3 region has the DNA TGTGCCAGCAGTTACGGACAGATACTCTATGGCTACACCTTC.

A few counts support this clonotype. V and J are TRBV28 and TRBJ1-5; possibly TRBD1 for D (5 bases). Germline CDR1 and CDR2: MDHEN and SYDVKM. The CDR3 contains 15 residues. The V end lost 4 bases, the J end lost 5 bases, and 15 bases lay between the germline ends. The CDR3 nucleotides read TGTGCCAGCAGTTCCGGATGGGGGGAGCATCAGCCCCAGCATTTT. Protein: CASSSGWGEHQPQHF.

The CDR3 reads CASSLGQTGYNEQFF. DNA of the CDR3: TGTGCCAGCAGCTTAGGCCAGACCGGGTACAATGAGCAGTTCTTC. V is TRBV7-9 and J is TRBJ2-1; no firm D call. The germline gives CDR1 SEHNR, CDR2 FQNEAQ (reference sequence). The CDR3 is made up of 15 amino acids. Between the trimmed V and J ends, which lost 1 base and 4 bases, there was a span of 11 bases.

The V gene is TRBV25-1, the J gene TRBJ2-3, with D perhaps assigned TRBD1 or TRBD2 (5 bases each). Germline V lookup: CDR1 MGHDK, CDR2 SYGVNS. There are 13 residues in the CDR3. V was shortened by 8 bases and J by 9 bases, with 18 bases between the two germline ends. For the CDR3, the DNA is TGTGCCAGCGAACTCGGGACCGTCGACACGCAGTATTTT. Translated: CASELGTVDTQYF. Drawing the rest from reference TRBV25-1 and TRBJ2-3, the complete variable domain is EADIYQTPRYLVIGTGKKITLECSQTMGHDKMYWYQQDPGMELHLIHYSYGVNSTEKGDLSSESTVSRIRTEHFPLTLESARPSHTSQYLCASELGTVDTQYFGPGTRLTVL.

This clonotype was found many times. V is TRBV5-1 and J is TRBJ2-1, with 9 nucleotides matching TRBD1. Trimming took 7 bases from V and 9 from J; bases not matched to a gene: 14. There are 15 residues in the CDR3. Per germline, CDR1 SGHRS and CDR2 YFSETQ. The CDR3 loop is CASRTRDRVTGEQFF. The DNA for the CDR3 is TGCGCCAGCCGCACGAGGGACAGGGTCACTGGTGAGCAGTTCTTC. Drawing the rest from reference TRBV5-1 and TRBJ2-1, the complete variable domain is KAGVTQTPRYLIKTRGQQVTLSCSPISGHRSVSWYQQTPGQGLQFLFEYFSETQRNKGNFPGRFSGRQFSNSRSEMNVSTLELGDSALYLCASRTRDRVTGEQFFGPGTRLTVL.

The chain has TRBV6-5 and TRBJ2-2, with D hard to call. V lost 2 bases and J 6 bases, leaving 13 bases between the germline ends. Germline CDR1 MNHEY, CDR2 SVGAGI. The CDR3 runs to 15 residues. The CDR3 spells CASSYNRVIPGELFF. The DNA of the CDR3 is TGTGCCAGCAGTTACAATCGTGTCATCCCCGGGGAGCTGTTTTTT.

There are a few counts of this clonotype. The chain employs TRBV6-1 and TRBJ2-7, with D tentatively TRBD1 (6 bases). Germline V gene sequence: CDR1 MNHNS, CDR2 SASEGT. The CDR3 totals 13 residues. V shed 5 bases and J shed 3 bases, with 11 bases lying between them. The CDR3 nucleotides are TGTGCCAGCAGTCCTCAGGGGTTCTACGAGCAGTACTTC. It yields the protein CASSPQGFYEQYF.

The chain employs TRBV11-2 and TRBJ1-1; the match to TRBD1 covers 7 bases. The trim removed 0 bases at V and 4 bases at J, leaving 5 bases unmatched. The germline V gene encodes CDR1 SGHAT and CDR2 FQNNGV. CDR3 size: 15 residues. The CDR3 bases are TGTGCCAGCAGCTTAGATCCGGGACAGTTCACTGAAGCTTTCTTT. Its translation is CASSLDPGQFTEAFF.

This chain connects TRBV27 to TRBJ2-7; D is undetermined. The CDR3 contains 12 residues. V gave up 8 bases and J gave up 2 bases, with 10 bases separating them. Germline CDR1 and CDR2: MNHEY and SMNVEV (reference sequence). This chain's CDR3 is CASWAEPYEQYF. The CDR3 DNA reads as TGTGCCAGCTGGGCGGAGCCCTACGAGCAGTACTTC.

The genes are TRBV12-3 or TRBV12-4 and TRBJ2-2; unclear D gene. The CDR3 contains 15 residues. Between the trimmed V and J ends, which lost 5 bases and 5 bases, there was a span of 15 bases. CDR3 loop: CASSLWQPRTGELFF. DNA of the CDR3: TGTGCCAGCAGTCTATGGCAGCCGCGGACCGGGGAGCTGTTTTTT.

This clonotype was picked up many times. This chain links TRBV12-3 or TRBV12-4 with TRBJ2-1, with D perhaps matching TRBD2 (6 bases). Between the trimmed V and J ends, which lost 8 bases and 10 bases, there was a span of 21 bases. The CDR3 spans 14 residues. The DNA for the CDR3 is TGTGCCAGCCGAAACCCAGACTTGGGGGGAGAGCAGTTCTTC. Its protein product is CASRNPDLGGEQFF.